This entry lists 8 T cell receptor beta chains sequenced from one sample in a study of blood T cell repertoires in COVID-19. Generated by immunoSEQ multiplex PCR, the TCRdb table keeps only in-frame clones and is missing some. Here the sample spans about 190,000 clones, 82% being singletons. Sample: peripheral blood. These TCRs come from a woman aged 60-70 years with COVID-19, enrolled during active disease.

The chain uses TRBV28 and TRBJ1-2; the D gene is possibly TRBD1 (5 bases). The CDR3 runs 13 residues. Germline CDR1 is MDHEN and CDR2 is SYDVKM. V was cut by 3 bases and J by 6 bases, with 11 bases left in between. CDR3 DNA: TGTGCCAGCAGTTTCGGACAACCAAATGGCTACACCTTC. Translated: CASSFGQPNGYTF.

The genes are TRBV7-2 and TRBJ2-3; TRBD2 aligns across 11 bases. With 1 base clipped from V and 3 bases from J, the junction kept 3 bases outside the gene matches. The CDR3 has 16 amino acids. Germline assignment: CDR1 SGHTA and CDR2 FQGNSA. Here the CDR3 reads CASSLGASGGTDTQYF. The CDR3 DNA is TGTGCCAGCAGCTTAGGGGCTAGCGGGGGGACAGATACGCAGTATTTT.

This clone was seen a single time. This chain links TRBV27 with TRBJ1-4; D unclear. V lost 4 bases to trimming and J lost 0 bases, with 3 bases between them. The length of the CDR3 is 13 residues. Germline CDR1 and CDR2: MNHEY and SMNVEV (reference sequence). CDR3 in DNA: TGTGCCAGCAGTTCAGCAACTAATGAAAAACTGTTTTTT. Protein: CASSSATNEKLFF.

This clone was seen a few times. The junction departs from germline at one end; a sequencing error may be responsible. This chain joins TRBV6-5 and TRBJ1-6; TRBD1 matches 8 bases. This CDR3 region has 14 residues. Germline V gives CDR1 MNHEY, CDR2 SVGAGI. CDR3: CASSTDRGGLPFHF. The CDR3 coding sequence is TGTGCCAGCAGTACCGACAGGGGTGGTCTACCCTTCCACTTT.

This clone was picked up a small number of times. This rearrangement joins TRBV18 to TRBJ1-4; TRBD1 aligns across 10 bases. V was clipped by 6 bases and J by 8 bases; unmatched bases: 9. The germline CDR1 and CDR2 sequences are KGHSH and LQKENI. The CDR3 extends over 15 amino acids. CDR3 region: CASSAIGDRGEKLFF. CDR3 coding DNA: TGTGCCAGCTCGGCTATAGGGGACAGGGGCGAAAAACTGTTTTTT.

This chain uses TRBV5-1 with TRBJ1-5; weak D call: TRBD1 (5 bases). This CDR3 region has 15 residues. CDR1 is SGHRS, CDR2 YFSETQ, per germline. The ends were cut back, 0 bases at V and 5 bases at J, with 12 bases in the middle. This CDR3 reads CASSLGAGMDQPQHF. The CDR3 nucleotides read TGCGCCAGCAGCTTGGGGGCAGGGATGGATCAGCCCCAGCATTTT.

The chain carries TRBV2 and TRBJ1-4, with 7 nucleotides matching TRBD1. The CDR3 consists of 15 residues. J lost 7 bases, V lost 7 bases, and 12 bases had no gene match. From germline, CDR1 is SNHLY and CDR2 FYNNEI. CDR3 sequence reads: CASNRQGSIGEKLFF. The CDR3 DNA is TGTGCCAGCAATAGACAGGGTTCGATAGGTGAAAAACTGTTTTTT.

The rearrangement uses TRBV28 and TRBJ2-1; 11 bases fit TRBD2. Germline V gene sequence: CDR1 MDHEN, CDR2 SYDVKM. The CDR3 loop spans 15 amino acids. The V and J ends lost 1 base and 10 bases, in that order; junction bases with no gene match: 6. The CDR3 region has the DNA TGTGCCAGCAGTTTATTTAGCGGGAGGGCCCGGGAGCAGTTCTTC. It codes for CASSLFSGRAREQFF.